This TCR beta chain was documented in a study of response to subunit inactivated influenza vaccine. General study points: New T cells are recruited in small numbers by each seasonal influenza vaccination, according to the authors' suggestion.

Germline V gene data show CDR1 as KGHDR and CDR2 as SFDVKD. Trimming stripped 2 bases from V and 0 bases from J, with 9 bases between. CDR3 length equals 15 residues. As regards this clonotype: As yet, its antigen is unknown.

TCRdb itself ran the RT-PCR reads through MiXCR, one entry per CDR3 protein. The sample lists a few hundred thousand distinct CDR3 sequences; about a fifth were seen once. The chain employs TRBV24-1 and TRBJ1-2; D uncertain. This material consisted of PBMCs from blood, taken 21 months after vaccination. The clonotype was recovered from a man aged 45 to 70 who received an inactivated influenza vaccine. The CDR3 coding sequence is TGTGCCACCAGTGATTCGGGCAGCCCTAACTATGGCTACACCTTC. This codes for CATSDSGSPNYGYTF.